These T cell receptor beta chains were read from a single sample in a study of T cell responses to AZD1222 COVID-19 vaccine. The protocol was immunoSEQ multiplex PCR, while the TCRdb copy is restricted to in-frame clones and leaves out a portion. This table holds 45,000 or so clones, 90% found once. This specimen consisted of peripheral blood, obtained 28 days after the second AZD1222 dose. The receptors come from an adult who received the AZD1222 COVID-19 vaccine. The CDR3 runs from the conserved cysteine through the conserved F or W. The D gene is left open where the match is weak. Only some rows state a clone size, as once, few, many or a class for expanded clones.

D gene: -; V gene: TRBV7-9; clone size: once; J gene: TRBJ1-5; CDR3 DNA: TGTGCCAGCAGCTTAGGAGACAATAGCAATCAGCCCCAGCATTTT; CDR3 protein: CASSLGDNSNQPQHF
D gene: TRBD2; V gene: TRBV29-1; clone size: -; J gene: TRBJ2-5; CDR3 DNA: TGCAGCGTCCGGACTAGCGGGGGGGAGACCCAGTACTTC; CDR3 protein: CSVRTSGGETQYF
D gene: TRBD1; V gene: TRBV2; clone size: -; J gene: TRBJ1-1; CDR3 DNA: TGTGCCAAACAAGAGGGACAGCGACACACTGAAGCTTTCTTT; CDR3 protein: CAKQEGQRHTEAFF
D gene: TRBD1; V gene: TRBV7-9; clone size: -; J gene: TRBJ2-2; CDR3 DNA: TGTGCCAGCAGCCCCGGACAGGCAGGGCACGGGGAGCTGTTTTTT; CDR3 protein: CASSPGQAGHGELFF
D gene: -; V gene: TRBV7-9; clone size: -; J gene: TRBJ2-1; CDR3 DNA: TGTGCCAGCAGCTTAGGGGGGGAAAATGAGCAGTTCTTC; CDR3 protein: CASSLGGENEQFF
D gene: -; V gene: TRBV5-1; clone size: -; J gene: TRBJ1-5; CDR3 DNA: TGCGCCAGCAGCTTGTTCCCCGGCGACAATCAGCCCCAGCATTTT; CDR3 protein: CASSLFPGDNQPQHF
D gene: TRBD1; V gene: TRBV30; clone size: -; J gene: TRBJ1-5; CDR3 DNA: TGTGCCTGGAGTCCGGAGACAGGGAGAAGCAATCAGCCCCAGCATTTT; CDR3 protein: CAWSPETGRSNQPQHF
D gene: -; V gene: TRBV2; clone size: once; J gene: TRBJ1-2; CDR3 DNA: TGTGCCAGCACCCGGACGGAAGACGCTAACTATGGCTACACCTTC; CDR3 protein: CASTRTEDANYGYTF
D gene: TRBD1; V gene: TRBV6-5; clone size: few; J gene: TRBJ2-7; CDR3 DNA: TGTGCCAGCAGCTACCGGGACAGTTCCTACGAGCAGTACTTC; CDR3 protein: CASSYRDSSYEQYF
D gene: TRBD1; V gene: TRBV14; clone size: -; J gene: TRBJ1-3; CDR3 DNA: TGTGCCAGCAGCACAAAGACAGGGGGTATTGGAAACACCATATATTTT; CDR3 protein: CASSTKTGGIGNTIYF
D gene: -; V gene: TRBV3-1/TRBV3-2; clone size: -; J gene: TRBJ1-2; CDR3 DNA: TGTGCCAGCAGCTTTCGACACGATAACTATGGCTACACCTTC; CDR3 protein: CASSFRHDNYGYTF
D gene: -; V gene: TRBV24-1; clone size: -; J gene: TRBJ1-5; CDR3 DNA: TGTGCCACCAGTGATTTAAAGGGGCTTGAAAGGTGGACCAATCAGCCCCAGCATTTT; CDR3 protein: CATSDLKGLERWTNQPQHF
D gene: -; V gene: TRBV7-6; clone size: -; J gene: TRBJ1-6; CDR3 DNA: TGTGCCAGCAGCTTCGGGGGGCGCGATGGGAGTTCACCCCTCCACTTT; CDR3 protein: CASSFGGRDGSSPLHF
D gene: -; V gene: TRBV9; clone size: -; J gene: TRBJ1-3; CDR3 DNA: TGTGCCAGCAGCTCGGACTCGGCTCGGACTGGAAACACCATATATTTT; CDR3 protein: CASSSDSARTGNTIYF
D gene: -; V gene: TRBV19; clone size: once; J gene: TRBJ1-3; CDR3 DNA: TGTGCCAGTAGTAGCACTTACTCCATGAACACCATATATTTT; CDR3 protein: CASSSTYSMNTIYF
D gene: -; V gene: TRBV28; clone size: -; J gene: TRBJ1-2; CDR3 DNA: TGTGCCAGCACCATACCAGGGTACAACTATGGCTACACCTTC; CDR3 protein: CASTIPGYNYGYTF
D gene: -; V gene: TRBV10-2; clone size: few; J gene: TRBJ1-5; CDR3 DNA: TGCGCCAGCAGTGAGTCCCCAGGGAACAGCAATCAGCCCCAGCATTTT; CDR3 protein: CASSESPGNSNQPQHF
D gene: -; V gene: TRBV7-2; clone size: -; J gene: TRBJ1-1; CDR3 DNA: TGTGCCAGCAGCCGACGGGGGAGGACTGAAGCTTTCTTT; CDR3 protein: CASSRRGRTEAFF
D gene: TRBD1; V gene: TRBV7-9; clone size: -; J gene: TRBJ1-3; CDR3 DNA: TGTGCCAGCAGCGCGGGACAGGACTCTGGAAACACCATATATTTT; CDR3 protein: CASSAGQDSGNTIYF
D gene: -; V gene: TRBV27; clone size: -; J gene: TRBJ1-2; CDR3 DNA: TGTGCCAGCAGTTCCCCCTCCGACCGATACTATGGCTACACCTTC; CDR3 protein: CASSSPSDRYYGYTF
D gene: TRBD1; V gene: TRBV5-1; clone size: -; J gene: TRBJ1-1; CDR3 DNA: TGCGCCAGCAGCTTGGCCGTGTCAGGGGGATTCACTGAAGCTTTCTTT; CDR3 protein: CASSLAVSGGFTEAFF
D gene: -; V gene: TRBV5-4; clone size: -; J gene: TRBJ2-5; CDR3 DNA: TGTGCCAGCAGCAGGAAATCCGGCCCGGGACTGCAAGAGACCCAGTACTTC; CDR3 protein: CASSRKSGPGLQETQYF
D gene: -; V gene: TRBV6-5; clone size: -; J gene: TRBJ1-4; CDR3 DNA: TGTGCCAGCAACAGAGGAGAAAAACTGTTTTTT; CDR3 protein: CASNRGEKLFF
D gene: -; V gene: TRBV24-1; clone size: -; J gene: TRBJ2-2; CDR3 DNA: TGTGCCACCAGTGATATGGACACTTTAACCGGGGAGCTGTTTTTT; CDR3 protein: CATSDMDTLTGELFF
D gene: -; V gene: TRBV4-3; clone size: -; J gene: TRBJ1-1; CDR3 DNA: TGCGCCAGCAGCCAAGATGGTCTAGGAGCGAACACTGAAGCTTTCTTT; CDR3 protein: CASSQDGLGANTEAFF
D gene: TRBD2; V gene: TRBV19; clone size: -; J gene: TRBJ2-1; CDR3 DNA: TGTGCCAGTAGTAGCGGGGGGGCCCACGATGAGCAGTTCTTC; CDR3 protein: CASSSGGAHDEQFF
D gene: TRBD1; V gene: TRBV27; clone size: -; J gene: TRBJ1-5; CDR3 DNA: TGTGCCAGCAGTTTGATGGGGAGGGGGCGAGGGGGCAATCAGCCCCAGCATTTT; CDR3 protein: CASSLMGRGRGGNQPQHF
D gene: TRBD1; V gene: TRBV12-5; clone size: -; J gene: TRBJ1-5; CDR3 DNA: TGTGCTAGTGTTTCAGAGGGGGCGCTTATCAATCAGCCCCAGCATTTT; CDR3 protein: CASVSEGALINQPQHF
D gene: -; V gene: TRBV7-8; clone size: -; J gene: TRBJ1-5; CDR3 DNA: TGTGCCAGCAGCTTAAAGGAGTCCAGCAGGCAGCCCCAGCATTTT; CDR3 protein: CASSLKESSRQPQHF
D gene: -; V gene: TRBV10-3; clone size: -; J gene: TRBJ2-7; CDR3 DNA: TGTGCCATCAGTCTACAGGGTGAGGCTTACGAGCAGTACTTC; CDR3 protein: CAISLQGEAYEQYF
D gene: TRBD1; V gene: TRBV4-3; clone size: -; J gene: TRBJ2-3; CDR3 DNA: TGCGCCAGCAGCCAAGATCTGATGACAGGGGGTACGCAGTATTTT; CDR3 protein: CASSQDLMTGGTQYF
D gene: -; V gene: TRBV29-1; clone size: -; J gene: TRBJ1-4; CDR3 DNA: TGCAGCGCCTGGGTAGGACGCGAAAAACTGTTTTTT; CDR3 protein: CSAWVGREKLFF
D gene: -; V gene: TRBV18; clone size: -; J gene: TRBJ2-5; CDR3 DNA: TGTGCCAGCTCTACAGTACAAGAGACCCAGTACTTC; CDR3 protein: CASSTVQETQYF
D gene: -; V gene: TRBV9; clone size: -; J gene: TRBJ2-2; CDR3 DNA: TGTGCCAGCAGCGTAGCAGCAGGCACCGGGGAGCTGTTTTTT; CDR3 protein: CASSVAAGTGELFF
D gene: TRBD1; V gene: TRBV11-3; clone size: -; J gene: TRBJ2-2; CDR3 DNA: TGTGCCAGCAACCCCACCGGGACAGACACCGGGGAGCTGTTTTTT; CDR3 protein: CASNPTGTDTGELFF
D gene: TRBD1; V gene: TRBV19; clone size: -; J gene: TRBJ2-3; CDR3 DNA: TGTGCCAGTAGTATCCAGACAGGGTCAGATACGCAGTATTTT; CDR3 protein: CASSIQTGSDTQYF
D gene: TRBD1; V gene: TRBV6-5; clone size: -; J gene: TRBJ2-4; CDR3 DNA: TGTGCCAGCAGAGGCAGACAGGGGGAGTTAAACATTCAGTACTTC; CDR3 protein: CASRGRQGELNIQYF
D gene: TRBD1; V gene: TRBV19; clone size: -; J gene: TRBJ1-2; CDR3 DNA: TGTGCCACAACTAACGGACAGGCCCTCCCTAACTATGGCTACACCTTC; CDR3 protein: CATTNGQALPNYGYTF
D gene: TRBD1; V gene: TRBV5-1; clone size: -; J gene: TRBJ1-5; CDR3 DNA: TGCGCCAGCAGCTTGGCCGGAACAGGGGAAAATCAGCCCCAGCATTTT; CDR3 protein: CASSLAGTGENQPQHF
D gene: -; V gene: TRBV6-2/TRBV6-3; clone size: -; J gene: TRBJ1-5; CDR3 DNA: TGTGCCAGCAGTTATCGGGCAGGCCTGGGCTATAGCAATCAGCCCCAGCATTTT; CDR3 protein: CASSYRAGLGYSNQPQHF
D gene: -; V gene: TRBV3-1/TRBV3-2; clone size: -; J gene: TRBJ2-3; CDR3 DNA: TGTGCCAGCAGCCAAGGGCTAGTTGCAGATACGCAGTATTTT; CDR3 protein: CASSQGLVADTQYF
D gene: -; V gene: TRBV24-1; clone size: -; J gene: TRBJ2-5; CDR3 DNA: TGTGCCACCAGTGAGGGGGACGGCACAACCCAGTACTTC; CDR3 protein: CATSEGDGTTQYF